The clone carrying this T cell receptor (beta chain) was detected only a few times. Its antigen is unknown. This sample was included in a study of vaccination and CD4 T cells after COVID-19. As to treatment: 10-day PBMC culture with coronavirus spike peptide pools or control peptides (ViraFEST assay). With the Oncomine TCR Beta short-read assay, DNA from cultured CD4+ T cells was sequenced. TCRdb passed the PCR reads through MiXCR, listing each CDR3 protein once. Altogether about 14,000 distinct CDR3 sequences are present, 30% to 35% being singletons, with the ten largest covering 10%. V lost 6 bases, J lost 1 base, and 11 bases stayed unmatched. In germline, CDR1 is DFQATT, CDR2 SNEGSKA (reference sequence). The CDR3 runs to 16 residues.

The chain joins TRBV20-1 to TRBJ2-4; 8 bases are a match to TRBD1. Sample: CD4+ T cells from blood, cultured in vitro, taken after SARS-CoV-2 vaccination. The clonotype was recovered from a human donor who had recovered from COVID-19. The CDR3 region has the DNA TGCAGTGCCAGCTCCGACAGGGGTCCGGCCAAAAACATTCAGTACTTC. The encoded protein is CSASSDRGPAKNIQYF.